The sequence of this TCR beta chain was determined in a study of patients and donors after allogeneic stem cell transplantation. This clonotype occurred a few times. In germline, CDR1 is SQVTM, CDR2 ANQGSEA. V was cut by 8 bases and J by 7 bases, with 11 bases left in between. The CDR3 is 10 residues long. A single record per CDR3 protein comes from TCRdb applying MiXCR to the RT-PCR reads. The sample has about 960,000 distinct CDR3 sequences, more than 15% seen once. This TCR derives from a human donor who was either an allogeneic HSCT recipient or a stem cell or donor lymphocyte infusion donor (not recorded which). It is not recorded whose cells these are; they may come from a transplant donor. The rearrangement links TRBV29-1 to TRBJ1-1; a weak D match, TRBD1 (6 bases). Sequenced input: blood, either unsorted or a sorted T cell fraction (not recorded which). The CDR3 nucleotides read TGCAGCACCGAACAGGGTGAAGCTTTCTTT. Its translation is CSTEQGEAFF.